This is a list of T cell receptor beta chains from one sample in a study of spatial heterogeneity in lung cancer. TCRdb re-called the 5' RACE reads through MiXCR, storing one row per CDR3 protein. Among approximately 12,000 distinct CDR3 sequences listed, 5.5% to 8% were seen once. Specimen: normal lung tissue next to the tumor, collected at surgery. These receptors were taken from a male donor with early-stage non-small cell lung cancer. The CDR3 runs from the conserved cysteine through the conserved F or W. D genes are given only for firm matches. Clone size is stated in some rows and not others, as once, few, many or a class when expanded.

d_call	j_call	clone_size	v_call	cdr3_nt	cdr3_aa
-	TRBJ2-7	many	TRBV11-2	TGTGCCAGCAGCTCTAGACTAGACGACTACGAGCAGTACTTC	CASSSRLDDYEQYF
-	TRBJ1-1	many	TRBV30	TGTGCCTGGAGTGTAGTGAACACTGAAGCTTTCTTT	CAWSVVNTEAFF
TRBD1	TRBJ1-2	few	TRBV12-3/TRBV12-4	TGTGCCAGCAGTTTGGGACAGCAAAATGGCTACACCTTC	CASSLGQQNGYTF
-	TRBJ1-4	-	TRBV10-3	TGTGCCATCAGTGTGGACGATGAAAAACTGTTTTTT	CAISVDDEKLFF
-	TRBJ2-7	medium-sized	TRBV9	TGTGCCAGCAGCGTGACTCCTAACTTCTACGAGCAGTACTTC	CASSVTPNFYEQYF
-	TRBJ2-5	many	TRBV9	TGTGCCAGCAGCGTAAGAGCAGGGAAGGGGTACCAAGAGACCCAGTACTTC	CASSVRAGKGYQETQYF
-	TRBJ2-1	many	TRBV15	TGTGCCACCAGCAGAGATCGGAGGGCCAACGATGAGCAGTTCTTC	CATSRDRRANDEQFF
-	TRBJ2-1	medium-sized	TRBV2	TGTGCCAGCAGTGATATGAGGCCAGACAATGAGCAGTTCTTC	CASSDMRPDNEQFF
TRBD1	TRBJ1-4	-	TRBV20-1	TGCAGTGCGCCCGGGACAGGGGTATCGGGTGAAAAACTGTTTTTT	CSAPGTGVSGEKLFF
-	TRBJ2-1	many	TRBV19	TGTGCCGGAGGAGGGTGGGATGAGCAGTTCTTC	CAGGGWDEQFF
TRBD2	TRBJ2-2	medium-sized	TRBV5-1	TGCGCCAGCAGCCCGGGACTAGTACTAGCGGGGACGAACACCGGGGAGCTGTTTTTT	CASSPGLVLAGTNTGELFF
-	TRBJ2-7	many	TRBV11-3	TGTGCCAGCACCCGGCGGGGGGACAGGTTTTCCTACGAGCAGTACTTC	CASTRRGDRFSYEQYF